One and the same sample provided the 16 T cell receptor beta chains below, sequenced in a study of shared clonotypes between healthy human individuals. The table came from immunoSEQ multiplex PCR; TCRdb's copy has only in-frame clones and leaves some out. The data hold some 2,400,000 clones, with approximately 96% observed a single time. The source material was naive CD4+ T cells sorted from blood. The subset here: CD45RA+ positively selected. The receptors were gathered from a man younger than 30 in good health.

Worth noting for this clone: Other DNA sequences within the sample encode an identical CDR3. The genes are TRBV18 and TRBJ1-5, with D perhaps matching TRBD1 (6 bases). The V and J ends lost 3 bases and 0 bases respectively, with 9 bases between them. The CDR3 runs 15 residues. The germline V gene encodes CDR1 KGHSH and CDR2 LQKENI. CDR3: CASSPGGTSNQPQHF. Written as DNA, the CDR3 is TGTGCCAGCTCACCCGGGGGCACTAGCAATCAGCCCCAGCATTTT. Based on the CDR3 plus reference TRBV18 and TRBJ1-5, the full variable domain is NAGVMQNPRHLVRRRGQEARLRCSPMKGHSHVYWYRQLPEEGLKFMVYLQKENIIDESGMPKERFSAEFPKEGPSILRIQQVVRGDSAAYFCASSPGGTSNQPQHFGDGTRLSIL.

The V call is TRBV30, the J call TRBJ2-5, with TRBD1 matching over 10 bases. Germline V gene sequence: CDR1 GTSNPN, CDR2 SVGIG (reference sequence). The CDR3 spans 12 residues. V shed 7 bases, J shed 5 bases, and the junction held 4 bases outside the gene matches. The CDR3 DNA follows: TGTGCCTTGACAGGGGGCATGGAGACCCAGTACTTC. This encodes CALTGGMETQYF.

Comments on this clone: The same CDR3 can be traced to other DNA sequences in this sample. This chain connects TRBV20-1 to TRBJ2-3; D gene ambiguous. The CDR3 is made up of 11 amino acids. Trimming cost V 3 bases and J 3 bases, with 4 bases left between them. The germline CDR1 and CDR2 sequences are DFQATT and SNEGSKA (reference sequence). The CDR3 DNA is TGCAGTGCTAGGACTACAGATACGCAGTATTTT. It codes for CSARTTDTQYF.

The chain has TRBV7-9 and TRBJ1-4; possibly TRBD1 for D (5 bases). CDR3 size: 15 residues. The V gene lost 11 bases and the J gene lost 4 bases, with 20 bases spanning the gap. Germline V lookup: CDR1 SEHNR, CDR2 FQNEAQ (reference sequence). CDR3 in amino acids: CASSPSQGGNEKLFF. The DNA for the CDR3 is TGTGCCTCATCCCCTAGTCAGGGCGGTAATGAAAAACTGTTTTTT.

V and J are TRBV19 and TRBJ1-4; D not resolved. The CDR3 spans 15 residues. Trimming took 1 base from V and 8 from J, leaving 14 bases between them. Germline CDR1 reads LNHDA; CDR2 reads SQIVND (reference sequence). CDR3 amino acids: CASSIGEHIAEKLFF. DNA for the CDR3: TGTGCCAGTAGTATAGGGGAGCACATTGCAGAAAAACTGTTTTTT.

The chain couples TRBV18 to TRBJ2-1; D tentatively reads TRBD1 or TRBD2 (5 bases each). The CDR3 is made up of 15 amino acids. V lost 0 bases, J lost 2 bases, and 8 bases lay in between. Per the germline V gene, CDR1 is KGHSH and CDR2 is LQKENI. The CDR3 reads CASSPPQGAYNEQFF. The CDR3 nucleotides read TGTGCCAGCTCACCACCGCAGGGAGCCTACAATGAGCAGTTCTTC.

The V call is TRBV7-2, the J call TRBJ2-1; 13 nucleotides line up with TRBD2. V gave up 5 bases and J gave up 0 bases; unmatched junction bases: 10. Germline V gene lookup returns CDR1 SGHTA and CDR2 FQGNSA. CDR3 length: 19 amino acids. CDR3 sequence: CASSTSTSGRASSYNEQFF. CDR3 DNA: TGTGCCAGCAGCACCTCAACTAGCGGGAGGGCCTCCTCCTACAATGAGCAGTTCTTC.

The chain is built from TRBV7-8 and TRBJ1-2; TRBD1 is a possible D gene (5 bases). From germline, CDR1 is SGHVS and CDR2 FQNEAQ. The CDR3 spans 14 residues. V lost 4 bases to trimming and J lost 5 bases, with 14 bases between them. The CDR3 here is CASSSGTVDYGYTF. The CDR3 coding sequence is TGTGCCAGCAGCTCCGGGACCGTCGATTATGGCTACACCTTC.

This clone was seen just once. The chain is built from TRBV29-1 and TRBJ2-7; no clear D. There are 12 residues in the CDR3. Looked up from germline, CDR1 is SQVTM and CDR2 is ANQGSEA. DNA for the CDR3: TGCAGGAAGTCCGGTAGGCTTAACGAGCAGTACTTC. Translation gives CRKSGRLNEQYF.

The rearrangement uses TRBV7-2 and TRBJ2-1; D is undetermined. V gave up 0 bases and J gave up 12 bases, with 12 bases separating them. The CDR3 length is 13 residues. CDR1 and CDR2 from the germline V gene are SGHTA and FQGNSA. The CDR3 spells CASSLAVVPGQFF. The CDR3 nucleotides read TGTGCCAGCAGCTTAGCGGTGGTGCCGGGGCAGTTCTTC.

This clone showed up just once. The chain recombines TRBV18 with TRBJ1-1; D uncertain. Trimming left V 3 bases short and J 5 bases short, with 10 bases between. CDR3 length equals 13 residues. Per germline, CDR1 KGHSH and CDR2 LQKENI. The CDR3 loop reads CASSPLTSTEAFF. The CDR3 coding sequence is TGTGCCAGCTCACCGTTGACTAGTACTGAAGCTTTCTTT.

The rearrangement uses TRBV7-9 and TRBJ1-1; no clear D. The CDR3 consists of 14 residues. Germline CDR1 SEHNR, CDR2 FQNEAQ (reference sequence). V was pared by 3 bases and J by 0 bases, with 8 bases between. The CDR3 spells CASSFSSLNTEAFF. CDR3 coding DNA: TGTGCCAGCAGCTTTAGTAGTCTGAACACTGAAGCTTTCTTT.

V is TRBV7-6 and J is TRBJ2-1; D uncertain. Deletions cut 1 base from V and 6 bases from J, with 13 bases between. This CDR3 is 15 amino acids long. From germline, CDR1 is SGHVS and CDR2 FNYEAQ. The CDR3 reads CASSLVLGPSNEQFF. In DNA form, the CDR3 reads TGTGCCAGCAGCTTAGTATTAGGGCCCAGCAATGAGCAGTTCTTC. Full variable domain (missing parts from reference TRBV7-6 and TRBJ2-1): GAGVSQSPRYKVTKRGQDVALRCDPISGHVSLYWYRQALGQGPEFLTYFNYEAQQDKSGLPNDRFSAERPEGSISTLTIQRTEQRDSAMYRCASSLVLGPSNEQFFGPGTRLTVL.

This rearrangement joins TRBV25-1 to TRBJ1-1, with 7 bases identical to TRBD1. V gave up 4 bases and J gave up 1 base; unmatched junction bases: 6. The CDR3 totals 15 residues. Per the germline V gene, CDR1 is MGHDK and CDR2 is SYGVNS. For the CDR3, the DNA is TGTGCCAGCAGTGCAATGGGGACAGCGAACACTGAAGCTTTCTTT. Residues: CASSAMGTANTEAFF. The variable domain in full, completed from reference TRBV25-1 and TRBJ1-1, reads EADIYQTPRYLVIGTGKKITLECSQTMGHDKMYWYQQDPGMELHLIHYSYGVNSTEKGDLSSESTVSRIRTEHFPLTLESARPSHTSQYLCASSAMGTANTEAFFGQGTRLTVV.

The chain joins TRBV5-1 to TRBJ2-7; D is possibly TRBD1 (5 bases). V dropped 3 bases and J dropped 0 bases, with 10 bases sitting between them. The CDR3 covers 14 residues. CDR1 and CDR2 from the germline V gene are SGHRS and YFSETQ. Written as DNA, the CDR3 is TGCGCCAGCAGCTATCCGACAGACTCCTACGAGCAGTACTTC. Protein: CASSYPTDSYEQYF.

The chain couples TRBV28 to TRBJ1-2; TRBD1 aligns across 9 bases. Germline V gene sequence: CDR1 MDHEN, CDR2 SYDVKM. V lost 1 base to trimming and J lost 12 bases; unmatched junction nucleotides: 12. This CDR3 has 15 amino acids. The chain's CDR3 is CASSLSGQGNVVDTF. The CDR3 DNA reads as TGTGCCAGCAGTTTATCTGGACAGGGGAATGTTGTAGACACCTTC.